The TCR beta chain described here comes from a study of T cell changes during pregnancy in multiple sclerosis. CDR1 is LNHNV and CDR2 is YYDKDF in the germline V gene (reference sequence). The CDR3 totals 12 residues. Trimming took 0 bases from V and 16 from J, leaving 10 bases between them. In its sample, this clone was seen once. Assay: immunoSEQ multiplex PCR; the TCRdb copy retains only in-frame clones and omits some. The sample comprises about 98,000 clones, under 95% of which are singletons, and roughly 2.1% rests with the top ten. Source: peripheral blood, taken after pregnancy. The sequence derives from a female donor in good health, enrolled as a control in a pregnancy study. The rearrangement uses TRBV15 and TRBJ1-6; no clear D. CDR3 DNA: TGTGCCACCAGCAGAGATCGGTACCCTCTCCACTTT. It translates to CATSRDRYPLHF.